The clone carrying this T cell receptor beta chain appeared once. Its antigen remains unidentified. Per germline, CDR1 SGHRS and CDR2 YFSETQ. The V and J ends lost 4 bases and 0 bases respectively, with 9 bases between them. The length of the CDR3 is 14 residues. The data were taken from a study of beta chain features in type 1 diabetes. For the study at large: The number of sorted cells examined across all samples was roughly 100,000,000. Study-level findings and limits: Within the patient group, naive, central memory and Treg TCRB repertoires appeared more similar to each other than within healthy donors. PCR might favor shorter templates, equally in patients and controls. Among patients with Type 1 diabetes, TCRB CDR3s were moderately but significantly shorter in every one of the four CD4+ subsets.

TCRB transcripts that were expressed got sequenced, as all of the isolated RNA had been reverse transcribed. The data were produced by immunoSEQ multiplex PCR, yet TCRdb's version contains in-frame clones alone and is incomplete. The table has about 300,000 clones, under 8.5% seen once. The chain has TRBV5-1 and TRBJ2-3; D remains unclear. Sequencing was performed on central memory CD4+ T cells from blood. This TCR came from a woman aged 18-30 years in good health. CDR3 in DNA: TGCGCCAGCAGCACCCAATCTAGCACAGATACGCAGTATTTT. This translates into CASSTQSSTDTQYF. Full variable domain (missing parts from reference TRBV5-1 and TRBJ2-3): KAGVTQTPRYLIKTRGQQVTLSCSPISGHRSVSWYQQTPGQGLQFLFEYFSETQRNKGNFPGRFSGRQFSNSRSEMNVSTLELGDSALYLCASSTQSSTDTQYFGPGTRLTVL.